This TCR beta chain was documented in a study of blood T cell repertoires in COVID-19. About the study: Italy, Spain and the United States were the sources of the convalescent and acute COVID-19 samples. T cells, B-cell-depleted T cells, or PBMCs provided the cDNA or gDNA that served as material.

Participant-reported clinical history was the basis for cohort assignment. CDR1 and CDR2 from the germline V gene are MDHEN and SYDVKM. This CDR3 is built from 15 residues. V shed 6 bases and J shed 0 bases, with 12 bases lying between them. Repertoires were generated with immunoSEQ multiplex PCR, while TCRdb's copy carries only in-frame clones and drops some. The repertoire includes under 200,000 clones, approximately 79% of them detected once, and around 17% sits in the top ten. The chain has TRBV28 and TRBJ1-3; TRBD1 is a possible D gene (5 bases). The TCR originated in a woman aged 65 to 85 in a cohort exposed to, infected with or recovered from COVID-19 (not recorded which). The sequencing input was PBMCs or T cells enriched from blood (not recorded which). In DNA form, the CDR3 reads TGTGCCAGCAGGGACACGGGAGGCTCTGGAAACACCATATATTTT. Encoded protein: CASRDTGGSGNTIYF.